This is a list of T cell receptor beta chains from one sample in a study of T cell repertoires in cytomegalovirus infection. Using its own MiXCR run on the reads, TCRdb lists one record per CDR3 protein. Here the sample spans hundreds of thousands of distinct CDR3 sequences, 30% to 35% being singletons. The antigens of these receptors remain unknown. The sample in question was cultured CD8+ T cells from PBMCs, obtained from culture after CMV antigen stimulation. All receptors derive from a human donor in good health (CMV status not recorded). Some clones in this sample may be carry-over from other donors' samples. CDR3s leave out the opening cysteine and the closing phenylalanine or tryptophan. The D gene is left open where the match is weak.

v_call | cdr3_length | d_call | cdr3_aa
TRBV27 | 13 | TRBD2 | ASSLASGVTGELF
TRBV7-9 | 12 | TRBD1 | ASSGDRINQPQH
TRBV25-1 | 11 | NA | ASSEFGQLEAF
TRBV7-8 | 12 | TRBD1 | ASSPYRGSNEQF
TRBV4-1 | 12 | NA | ASGSGSKIYGYT
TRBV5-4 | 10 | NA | ASSADSTEAF
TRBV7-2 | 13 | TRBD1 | ASSPTGGFTGELF
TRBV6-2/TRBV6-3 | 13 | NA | ASSEPGRINYGYT
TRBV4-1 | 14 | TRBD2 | ASSPTSGVDDGELF
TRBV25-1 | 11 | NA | ASSEWSVDTQY
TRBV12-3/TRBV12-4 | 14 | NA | ASSLEARAGQETQY
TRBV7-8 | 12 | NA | ASSPSDEPYGYT
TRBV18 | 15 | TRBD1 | VSSPLGTGTVGTEAF
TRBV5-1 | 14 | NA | ASSLTGGPGANVLT
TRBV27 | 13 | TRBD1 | ASSFFPGGGETQY
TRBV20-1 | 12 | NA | SAEWGSSYNEQF
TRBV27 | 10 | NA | ASSPPSEKLF
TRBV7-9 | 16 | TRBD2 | ASSAGLAGGISYNEQF
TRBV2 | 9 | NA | ATPAGSRYT
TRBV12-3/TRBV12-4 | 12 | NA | ASSGQPLGTEAF
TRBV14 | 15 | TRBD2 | ASSQSRLAGNTGELF
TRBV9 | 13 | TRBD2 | ASSGSGTNYNEQF
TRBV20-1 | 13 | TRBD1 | SAERAGGRGTEAF
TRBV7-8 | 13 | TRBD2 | ASSFSGGNTGELF
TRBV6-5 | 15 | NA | ASSYKSRLTANTEAF
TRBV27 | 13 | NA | ASSRVRGRTDTQY
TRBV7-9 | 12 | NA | ASSLLNPGYGYT
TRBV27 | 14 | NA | ASSLLGLQSTDTQY
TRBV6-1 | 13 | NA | ASSRPLALQETQY
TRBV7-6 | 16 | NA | ASSPFESVTGLNTEAF
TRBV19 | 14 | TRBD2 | ASSIGSGGSYNEQF
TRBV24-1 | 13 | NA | ATSGTGTGTGELF
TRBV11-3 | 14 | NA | ASSSRGGGPLNEQF
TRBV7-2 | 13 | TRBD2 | ASSFLAGGTDTQY
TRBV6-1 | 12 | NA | ASKFQGSGYEQY
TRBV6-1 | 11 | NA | ASLRTDAKGYT
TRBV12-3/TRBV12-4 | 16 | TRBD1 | ANSFSSSGIPGQGVQY
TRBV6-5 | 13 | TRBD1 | ASSYSGQIPIEQY
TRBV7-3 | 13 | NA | ASSSWGDNTDTQY
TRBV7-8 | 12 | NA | ASTPRGGKTGYT
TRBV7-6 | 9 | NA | ASSSAEGAF
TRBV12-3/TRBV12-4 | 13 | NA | ASTTYKGVSSPLH
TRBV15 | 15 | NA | ATSKGRQQGANQPQH
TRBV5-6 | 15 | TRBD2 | ASSPRLAGATSYEQY
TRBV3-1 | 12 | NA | ASSQSERVYEQY
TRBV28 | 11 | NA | ASSSDSYQPQH
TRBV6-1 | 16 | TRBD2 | ASSGGLWERGIYNEQF
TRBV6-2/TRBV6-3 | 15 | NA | ASSYDPQFSRNNEQF
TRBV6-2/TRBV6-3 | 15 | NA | ASSYSKGPRPNYGYT
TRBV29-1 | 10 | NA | SVVDRIYGYT
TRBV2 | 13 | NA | ASSEAAGVTYEQY
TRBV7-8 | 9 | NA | ASSLGEPLH
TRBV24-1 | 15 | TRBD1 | ATSDYRTGDGYNEQF